This TCR beta chain is drawn from a study of T cell repertoires in ileal Crohn's disease. This clone was counted once. Described time point: inflamed ileum from the surgical specimen. The ends were cut back, 0 bases at V and 1 base at J, with 16 bases in the middle. The CDR3 runs 16 residues. Germline loops: CDR1 GTSNPN, CDR2 SVGIG (reference sequence). Method: immunoSEQ multiplex PCR; TCRdb's copy keeps in-frame clones and lacks some. The data show about 14,000 clones, more than 60% seen once. This clonotype was obtained from an adult with Crohn's disease. V and J are TRBV30 and TRBJ2-7, with a tentative D call TRBD1 (6 bases). Sequencing was performed on ileal tissue. The CDR3 DNA reads TGTGCCTGGAGTGTACGGGTGACAGGAAATTCCTACGAGCAGTACTTC. Encoded protein: CAWSVRVTGNSYEQYF.